The 12 T cell receptor beta chains reported below all come from one sample, sequenced in a study of T cell changes during pregnancy in multiple sclerosis. The assay was immunoSEQ multiplex PCR, and TCRdb's table has in-frame clones only and misses some. This table has about 40,000 clones, almost 95% appearing once. Sequencing used CD4+ T cells from peripheral blood mononuclear cells, obtained before pregnancy. The receptors originated from a female donor with multiple sclerosis, enrolled in a pregnancy study.

This chain connects TRBV11-3 to TRBJ2-5; 8 nucleotides agree with TRBD2. The J segment lost 7 bases and the V segment lost 4 bases, leaving 8 bases of the junction unmatched. Germline CDR1 and CDR2: SGHNT and YENEEA. This CDR3 contains 14 residues. The CDR3 protein is CASSSGGPGGTQYF. The CDR3, as DNA: TGTGCCAGCAGCTCGGGAGGGCCGGGCGGGACCCAGTACTTC.

The CDR3 DNA reads as TGTGCCTGGAGTGTACCTCCGCTAGCACCCTACGAGCAGTACTTC. Amino acid sequence: CAWSVPPLAPYEQYF. The chain is built from TRBV30 and TRBJ2-7; maybe TRBD2 (5 bases). Germline CDR1 GTSNPN, CDR2 SVGIG (reference sequence). V lost 0 bases, J lost 2 bases, and 14 bases lay in between. The CDR3 length is 15 residues.

V gene TRBV28 combines with J gene TRBJ1-2, with 7 bases aligning to TRBD1. Losses at the gene ends were 7 bases for V and 6 bases for J; bases not matched to a gene: 8. Germline V gene lookup returns CDR1 MDHEN and CDR2 SYDVKM. The CDR3 runs 13 residues. The CDR3 loop is CASTQTGRNGYTF. Written as DNA, the CDR3 is TGTGCCAGCACCCAGACAGGGAGGAATGGCTACACCTTC.

The chain uses TRBV5-8 and TRBJ1-2; TRBD1 matches 12 bases. J gave up 5 bases and V 3 bases, and 8 bases lay outside the gene matches. CDR1 and CDR2 (germline): SGHTS, YDEGEE. This CDR3 has 16 residues. CDR3 loop: CASSYEPGQGAYGYTF. The CDR3 DNA follows: TGTGCCAGCAGCTACGAACCGGGACAGGGGGCTTATGGCTACACCTTC.

The rearrangement links TRBV7-9 to TRBJ2-2; tentatively, D is TRBD1 (5 bases). V dropped 3 bases and J dropped 6 bases, with 11 bases sitting between them. Germline V CDR1 and CDR2: SEHNR, FQNEAQ (reference sequence). The CDR3 extends over 14 amino acids. CDR3 region: CASSFPQGAGELFF. CDR3 nucleotide sequence: TGTGCCAGCAGCTTCCCTCAGGGTGCCGGGGAGCTGTTTTTT.

This chain links TRBV5-1 with TRBJ2-7; D ambiguous. The CDR3 extends over 15 amino acids. Trimming cost V 4 bases and J 3 bases, with 17 bases left between them. Per the germline V gene, CDR1 is SGHRS and CDR2 is YFSETQ. The DNA of the CDR3 is TGCGCCAGCAGCGTACAAACAATGAACTACTACGAGCAGTACTTC. Translated, it gives CASSVQTMNYYEQYF. The entire variable domain, with the rest obtained from reference TRBV5-1 and TRBJ2-7, is as follows: KAGVTQTPRYLIKTRGQQVTLSCSPISGHRSVSWYQQTPGQGLQFLFEYFSETQRNKGNFPGRFSGRQFSNSRSEMNVSTLELGDSALYLCASSVQTMNYYEQYFGPGTRLTVT.

The rearrangement joins TRBV7-9 to TRBJ2-2, with 10 bases fitting TRBD2. The trim removed 4 bases at V and 4 bases at J, leaving 3 bases unmatched. This CDR3 region has 15 residues. CDR1 and CDR2 (germline): SEHNR, FQNEAQ (reference sequence). This chain's CDR3 is CASSSPSGGTGELFF. CDR3 in DNA: TGTGCCAGCAGCTCCCCTAGCGGGGGCACCGGGGAGCTGTTTTTT.

The V and J genes are TRBV15 and TRBJ2-1; D might be TRBD2 (5 bases). The CDR3 length is 18 residues. Deletions cut 0 bases from V and 9 bases from J, with 24 bases between. Germline CDR1 and CDR2: LNHNV and YYDKDF (reference sequence). CDR3 sequence (DNA): TGTGCCACCAGCAGAGATCTAGGTGGGCAGTCGAGGGTGGGTGAGCAGTTCTTC. Translated: CATSRDLGGQSRVGEQFF.

V gene TRBV5-1 combines with J gene TRBJ2-1; 8 bases fit TRBD2. In germline, CDR1 is SGHRS, CDR2 YFSETQ. This CDR3 comprises 14 residues. V shed 4 bases and J 8 bases; nucleotides not matched to a gene: 8. Here the CDR3 DNA reads TGCGCCAGCAGCCCCGGACTAGCCGGCGATGAGCAGTTCTTC. It codes for CASSPGLAGDEQFF.

The chain joins TRBV5-1 to TRBJ1-1; 8 positions agree with TRBD1. The CDR3 totals 15 residues. The germline V gene encodes CDR1 SGHRS and CDR2 YFSETQ. With 4 bases clipped from V and 1 base from J, the junction kept 6 bases outside the gene matches. For the CDR3, the DNA is TGCGCCAGCAGCACCGCCGGGACAGGGAACACTGAAGCTTTCTTT. Translating it yields CASSTAGTGNTEAFF. Full variable domain (remainder filled in from reference TRBV5-1 and TRBJ1-1): KAGVTQTPRYLIKTRGQQVTLSCSPISGHRSVSWYQQTPGQGLQFLFEYFSETQRNKGNFPGRFSGRQFSNSRSEMNVSTLELGDSALYLCASSTAGTGNTEAFFGQGTRLTVV.

The genes are TRBV28 and TRBJ1-5, with D maybe TRBD1 (6 bases). Germline assignment: CDR1 MDHEN and CDR2 SYDVKM. Trimming stripped 8 bases from V and 4 bases from J, with 15 bases between. CDR3 length equals 14 residues. The CDR3 protein is CASAIGGANQPQHF. The CDR3 DNA reads as TGTGCCAGCGCGATTGGGGGGGCGAATCAGCCCCAGCATTTT.

This chain joins TRBV7-3 and TRBJ2-1; 14 bases match TRBD2. After removal of 5 bases from V and 10 bases from J, the junction contained 7 bases not matched to a gene. Germline V gene sequence: CDR1 SGHTA, CDR2 FQGTGA. The CDR3 totals 15 residues. CDR3 in amino acids: CASSRGTSGRYEQFF. The CDR3 nucleotides read TGTGCCAGCAGCCGCGGGACTAGCGGGAGATACGAGCAGTTCTTC.